The present T cell receptor (beta chain) was sequenced within a study of shared clonotypes between healthy human individuals. Germline loops: CDR1 SGHVS, CDR2 FQNEAQ. The germline V and J ends were trimmed by 5 bases and 8 bases, with 18 bases remaining between them. The length of the CDR3 is 14 residues. All of the donors resided in Nashville, Tennessee, and each was a Caucasian adult. Genomic DNA from unsorted samples was obtained from around 99 million PBMCs (per sample). At the deep level, the assay was run. The data were produced by immunoSEQ multiplex PCR, yet TCRdb's version contains in-frame clones alone and is incomplete. Among 500,000 to 650,000 clones listed, around three quarters were seen once.

The rearrangement joins TRBV7-8 to TRBJ1-2; a weak D match, TRBD1 (6 bases). The receptor's source is a woman aged 35 to 49 in good health. Some clones in this sample may be carry-over from other donors' samples. The source material was PBMCs. Here the CDR3 reads CASSPRTVTSGYTF. CDR3 bases: TGTGCCAGCAGCCCTCGGACAGTCACGTCCGGCTACACCTTC.